This passage covers 16 T cell receptor beta chains from one sample sequenced in a study of blood T cell repertoires in COVID-19. TCRdb's table, derived via immunoSEQ multiplex PCR, lists solely in-frame clones and lacks some. This repertoire shows 200,000 to 250,000 clones, almost 90% found once; its top ten account for roughly 2.5%. Sequencing was done on a sample of peripheral blood. The receptors stem from a woman aged 60-75 years with acute or convalescent COVID-19.

The chain joins TRBV7-9 to TRBJ2-5, with a weak D call TRBD1 (6 bases). Trimming pared 3 bases from V and 1 base from J, leaving 15 bases between. The V gene's germline CDR1 is SEHNR and CDR2 FQNEAQ (reference sequence). The length of the CDR3 is 16 residues. CDR3 loop: CASSFRLQGTQETQYF. DNA of the CDR3: TGTGCCAGCAGCTTCCGATTACAGGGCACCCAAGAGACCCAGTACTTC.

The DNA of the CDR3 is TGTGCCAGCAGTTCAATGGGGGGGAGACCCCTCCACTTT. Amino acids: CASSSMGGRPLHF. This sequence joins TRBV12-3 or TRBV12-4 and TRBJ1-6, with D possibly TRBD1 on 5 matching bases. This CDR3 contains 13 residues. The ends were cut back, 4 bases at V and 12 bases at J, with 13 bases in the middle.

This chain uses TRBV28 with TRBJ2-4; 7 nucleotides agree with TRBD2. Germline CDR1 is MDHEN and CDR2 is SYDVKM. The CDR3 spans 14 residues. Trimming cost V 3 bases and J 1 base; bases outside gene matches: 0. The CDR3 here is CASSLGGAKNIQYF. CDR3 nucleotides: TGTGCCAGCAGTTTGGGGGGGGCCAAAAACATTCAGTACTTC.

The chain has TRBV7-2 and TRBJ2-2, with D possibly matching TRBD2 (5 bases). Germline V CDR1 and CDR2: SGHTA, FQGNSA. Trimming took off 2 bases at V and 1 base at J, with 11 bases between the two ends. The CDR3 length is 16 residues. The CDR3 nucleotides are TGTGCCAGCAGCTTAAGTCTAGCAGTGAACACCGGGGAGCTGTTTTTT. Its protein product is CASSLSLAVNTGELFF.

This chain connects TRBV10-3 to TRBJ1-2, with 9 positions matching TRBD1. The CDR3 is 14 residues long. V trimming: 7 bases; J trimming: 7 bases; junction bases outside the gene matches: 10. Germline V CDR1 and CDR2: ENHRY, SYGVKD. CDR3 DNA sequence: TGTGCCATCAAGCCGGGACAGGGCTTCTCTGGCTACACCTTC. Translated, it gives CAIKPGQGFSGYTF.

This chain links TRBV27 with TRBJ2-6; perhaps TRBD1 as D (6 bases). This CDR3 has 17 amino acids. V lost 5 bases to trimming and J lost 2 bases, with 16 bases between them. Looked up from germline, CDR1 is MNHEY and CDR2 is SMNVEV (reference sequence). CDR3 DNA: TGTGCCAGCAGTCCCCCCAGGGGTGGGACTGGGGCCAACGTCCTGACTTTC. Amino acid sequence: CASSPPRGGTGANVLTF.

The chain's CDR3 is CASSQGRGGPGEQYF. In DNA, the CDR3 is TGTGCCAGCAGCCAAGGGCGGGGGGGCCCAGGCGAGCAGTACTTC. The J gene is TRBJ2-7, the V gene TRBV7-8; 9 nucleotides line up with TRBD2. This CDR3 comprises 15 residues. Trimming took 5 bases from V and 6 from J; bases not matched to a gene: 11. Germline loops: CDR1 SGHVS, CDR2 FQNEAQ.

The rearrangement uses TRBV4-2 and TRBJ2-6; 10 bases fit TRBD1. This CDR3 has 17 amino acids. Germline-derived CDR1 and CDR2 are LGHNA and YNFKEQ. With 4 bases clipped from V and 3 bases from J, the junction kept 6 bases outside the gene matches. In DNA, the CDR3 is TGTGCCAGCAGCCGTCCCGGGACAGGGGATGGGGCCAACGTCCTGACTTTC. Amino acid sequence: CASSRPGTGDGANVLTF.

The chain uses TRBV4-3 and TRBJ1-5, with 9 bases that match TRBD1. After removal of 2 bases from V and 6 bases from J, the junction contained 8 bases not matched to a gene. Germline values: CDR1 LGHNA, CDR2 YSLEER. CDR3 size: 16 residues. CDR3 sequence (DNA): TGCGCCAGCAGCCAATACAGGGGGCTGGCGGGTCAGCCCCAGCATTTT. It yields the protein CASSQYRGLAGQPQHF.

The chain couples TRBV6-4 to TRBJ2-2, with no clear D. Trimming stripped 5 bases from V and 7 bases from J, with 8 bases between. This CDR3 has 12 residues. Germline V gives CDR1 MRHNA, CDR2 SNTAGT. Here the CDR3 reads CASSPGRGELFF. The CDR3, as DNA: TGTGCCAGCAGTCCTGGGCGCGGGGAGCTGTTTTTT.

The CDR3 loop is CATSRDLRYREQFF. Here the CDR3 DNA reads TGTGCCACCAGCAGAGATCTGAGGTACCGCGAGCAGTTCTTC. This chain joins TRBV15 and TRBJ2-1; D unresolved. Trimming took 0 bases from V and 10 from J, leaving 13 bases between them. This CDR3 contains 14 residues. CDR1 is LNHNV, CDR2 YYDKDF, per germline (reference sequence). The entire variable domain, with the rest obtained from reference TRBV15 and TRBJ2-1, is as follows: DAMVIQNPRYQVTQFGKPVTLSCSQTLNHNVMYWYQQKSSQAPKLLFHYYDKDFNNEADTPDNFQSRRPNTSFCFLDIRSPGLGDTAMYLCATSRDLRYREQFFGPGTRLTVL.

CDR3 coding DNA: TGTGCCAGTAGTCCGCGGACTAGCGGGAACCTCTACGAGCAGTACTTC. Translated, it gives CASSPRTSGNLYEQYF. The rearrangement uses TRBV19 and TRBJ2-7; 12 nucleotides agree with TRBD2. The CDR3 is made up of 16 amino acids. J was trimmed by 3 bases and V by 5 bases; bases with no gene match: 8. The germline CDR1 and CDR2 sequences are LNHDA and SQIVND (reference sequence).

The gene calls are TRBV12-3 or TRBV12-4 and TRBJ2-7; 7 nucleotides agree with TRBD1. The CDR3 sequence is 12 residues long. V lost 6 bases, J lost 5 bases, and 4 bases stayed unmatched. CDR3 DNA: TGTGCCAGCAGATCCCAGGGGGACGAGCAGTACTTC. As protein: CASRSQGDEQYF.

The rearrangement links TRBV9 to TRBJ1-5; D remains unclear. Per the germline V gene, CDR1 is SGDLS and CDR2 is YYNGEE. The CDR3 is 13 amino acids. V was cut by 0 bases and J by 3 bases, with 4 bases left in between. CDR3 amino acids: CASSVDTNQPQHF. CDR3 bases: TGTGCCAGCAGCGTAGACACCAATCAGCCCCAGCATTTT.

V is TRBV9 and J is TRBJ2-1; 8 nucleotides line up with TRBD2. The germline V gene has CDR1 SGDLS and CDR2 YYNGEE. V was pared by 0 bases and J by 4 bases, with 6 bases of the junction left unmatched. This CDR3 region has 16 residues. The CDR3 nucleotides are TGTGCCAGCAGCGTAGAGGTCGGGGGGGCGTACAATGAGCAGTTCTTC. This sequence encodes CASSVEVGGAYNEQFF.

The chain uses TRBV7-6 and TRBJ1-3; 9 positions agree with TRBD1. Per germline, CDR1 SGHVS and CDR2 FNYEAQ. The CDR3 spans 19 residues. V trimming: 2 bases; J trimming: 4 bases; junction bases outside the gene matches: 15. CDR3 region: CASSLRFGWDRVSGNTIYF. The DNA of the CDR3 is TGTGCCAGCAGCTTACGATTCGGATGGGACAGGGTGTCCGGAAACACCATATATTTT.